This entry concerns a single TCR beta chain. Trimming removed 6 bases from V and 0 bases from J, with 8 bases in between. The CDR3 loop spans 13 amino acids. The sample originates from a study of control samples from healthy donors and cancer patients. Method: immunoSEQ multiplex PCR; TCRdb's copy keeps in-frame clones and lacks some. Of about 170,000 clones detected, over 85% appear once; the ten largest clones hold roughly 4.3%. The receptor was derived from a woman aged 55-75 years in good health. This rearrangement joins TRBV12-3 or TRBV12-4 to TRBJ1-1; D is unresolved. Sequencing was carried out using blood. The DNA of the CDR3 is TGTGCCAGCAGCTCGACGGTGAACACTGAAGCTTTCTTT. This codes for CASSSTVNTEAFF.